A selection of T cell receptor beta chains follows, all from one sample in a study of T cell responses to AZD1222 COVID-19 vaccine. Using immunoSEQ multiplex PCR, the repertoire was profiled, and TCRdb retains in-frame clones only, with some absent. The table includes 82,000 or so clones, 90% detected once. The specimen comprised peripheral blood, sampled on day 0 of AZD1222 vaccination. The source is an adult in good health. CDR3s include the opening cysteine and the closing phenylalanine or tryptophan.

TRBJ1-3 | TRBV15 | CATSRVVGRSGNTIYF
TRBJ1-5 | TRBV6-2/TRBV6-3 | CASSYSGGLGPQHF
TRBJ2-2 | TRBV25-1 | CASSEGRRGPGELFF
TRBJ2-7 | TRBV7-6 | CASSLELAGGNQYEQYF
TRBJ2-5 | TRBV6-5 | CASIRGGTETQYF
TRBJ2-1 | TRBV5-4 | CASSPSPSSYNEQFF
TRBJ1-2 | TRBV7-8 | CASSPSTGNYGYTF
TRBJ1-5 | TRBV6-5 | CASSDRNQPQHF
TRBJ1-3 | TRBV7-8 | CASSNFTGAHTIYF
TRBJ1-2 | TRBV7-9 | CASSLAIGGIDGYTF
TRBJ2-1 | TRBV27 | CASSLGISSYNEQFF
TRBJ2-7 | TRBV6-6 | CASSTAGTGYEQYF
TRBJ1-4 | TRBV5-4 | CASSLRRADTNEKLFF
TRBJ1-3 | TRBV19 | CASSPYGNTIYF
TRBJ2-7 | TRBV25-1 | CASRHDTRDRTYEQYF
TRBJ2-3 | TRBV24-1 | CATSDVSGGFSTDTQYF
TRBJ2-3 | TRBV3-1/TRBV3-2 | CASSQDFVSGQVLTDTQYF
TRBJ2-3 | TRBV10-1 | CASSESVDTQYF
TRBJ2-2 | TRBV19 | CASSFPGDTTNTGELFF
TRBJ1-6 | TRBV28 | CASTETSRYSPLHF
TRBJ1-6 | TRBV5-8 | CASSPRQGGTYNSPLHF
TRBJ1-2 | TRBV15 | CATTGHPDNGYTF
TRBJ1-6 | TRBV28 | CASKTKSPKDSPLHF
TRBJ2-1 | TRBV3-1/TRBV3-2 | CASGLQTVSYNEQFF
TRBJ2-1 | TRBV20-1 | CSASQTQGRAYNEQFF
TRBJ1-6 | TRBV6-5 | CASSLGQVSSPLHF
TRBJ2-7 | TRBV28 | CASSFPGSISSYEQYF
TRBJ1-6 | TRBV19 | CASTSSYNSPLHF
TRBJ2-5 | TRBV19 | CASSIALVETQYF
TRBJ1-1 | TRBV28 | CASVEALSLSKAFF
TRBJ2-3 | TRBV7-2 | CASSPPSGGFTDTQYF
TRBJ1-1 | TRBV20-1 | CSARETGEAFF
TRBJ1-4 | TRBV6-1 | CASSYGATNEKLFF
TRBJ1-1 | TRBV18 | CASSPSTGNTEAFF
TRBJ1-2 | TRBV10-1 | CASTRGGYTF
TRBJ1-5 | TRBV5-1 | CASSLGPEGNQPQHF
TRBJ2-6 | TRBV28 | CASSFASGANVLTF
TRBJ2-2 | TRBV11-2 | CASSLVRGPDTGELFF
TRBJ2-7 | TRBV28 | CASSAPGTEDEQYF
TRBJ1-6 | TRBV18 | CASSSRDTDNSPLHF
TRBJ2-5 | TRBV6-1 | CASSEIAGGQETQYF